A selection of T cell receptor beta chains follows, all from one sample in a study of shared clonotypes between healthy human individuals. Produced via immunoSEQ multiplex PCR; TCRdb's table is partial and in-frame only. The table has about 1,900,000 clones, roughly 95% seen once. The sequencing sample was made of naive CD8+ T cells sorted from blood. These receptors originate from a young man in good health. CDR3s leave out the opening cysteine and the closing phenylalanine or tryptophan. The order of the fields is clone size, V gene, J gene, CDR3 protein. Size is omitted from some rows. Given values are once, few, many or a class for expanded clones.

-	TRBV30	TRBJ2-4	ACSGGNYGRKNIQY
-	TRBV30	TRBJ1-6	AWSVLGGGSSPLH
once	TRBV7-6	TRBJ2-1	ASSQLAGATYNEQF
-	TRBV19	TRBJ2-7	ASLDSLSYEQY
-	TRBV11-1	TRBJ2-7	ASSLAEGLPYEQY
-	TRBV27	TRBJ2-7	ASSLNGFADYEQY
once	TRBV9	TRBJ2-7	ASSVRDRDEQY
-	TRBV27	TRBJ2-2	ASSPTGTSAFTGELF
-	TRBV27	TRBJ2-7	ASSLSPKGAGYEQY
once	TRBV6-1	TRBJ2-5	ASSVKDVGLAGQETQY
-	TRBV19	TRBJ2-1	ASTLVEGVNNEQF
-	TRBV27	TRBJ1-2	ASSLSEQAGYT
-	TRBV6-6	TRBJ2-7	ASSYLSEAGYEQY
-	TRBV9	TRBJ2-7	ASSVAVGSGYEQY
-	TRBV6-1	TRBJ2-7	ATLQGFEQY
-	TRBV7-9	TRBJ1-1	ASSPLQGDTEAF
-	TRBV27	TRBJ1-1	ASRGILAGGTEAF
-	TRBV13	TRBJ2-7	ASSFRTSLYEQY
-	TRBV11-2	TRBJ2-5	ASSLGPQGGQETQY
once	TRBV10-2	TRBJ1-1	ASSESAATEAF
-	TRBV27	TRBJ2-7	ASSSVSGGAAYEQY
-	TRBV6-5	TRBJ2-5	ASSYSIRGEETQY
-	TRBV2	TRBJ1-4	ASSSSGTGGNEKLF
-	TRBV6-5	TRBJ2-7	ASSWGQGGYEQY
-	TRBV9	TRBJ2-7	ASRGQGSYEQY
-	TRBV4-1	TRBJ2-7	ASSQERISYEQY
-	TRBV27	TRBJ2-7	ASSFQQGESSYEQY
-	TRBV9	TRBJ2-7	ASSVASGEQY
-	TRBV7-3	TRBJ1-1	ASSPGITEGAF
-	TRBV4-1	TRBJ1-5	ASSQGWGEGNQPQH
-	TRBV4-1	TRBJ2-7	ASSRRASGRDEQY
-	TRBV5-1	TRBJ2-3	ASSPFFSSGGAPDTQY
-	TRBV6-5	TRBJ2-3	ASSYGLSDTQY
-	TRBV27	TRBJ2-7	ASMVGAASEQY
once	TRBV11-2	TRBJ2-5	ASAAGGSFQETQY
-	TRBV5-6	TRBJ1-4	ASSTQQAPWNEKLF
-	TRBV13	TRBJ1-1	ASSPQGPSIGTEAF
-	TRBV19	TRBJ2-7	ASSMAQSPTQQY
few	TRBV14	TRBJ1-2	ASSPETGGNYGYT